These 10 T cell receptor beta chains share one sample of origin, sequenced in a study of identical twins. MiXCR was run by TCRdb on the 5' RACE reads, yielding one entry per CDR3 protein. The sample has approximately 550,000 distinct CDR3 sequences; approximately 20% are singletons. The sample was also reused in another study, on yellow fever vaccine responses in identical twins.

Sequenced material: CD4+ T cells sorted from blood. All receptors derive from a young woman in good health.

This sequence joins TRBV5-6 and TRBJ2-7; TRBD2 matches at 8 bases. The CDR3 totals 15 residues. Germline trimming cut 7 bases from V and 4 bases from J; bases unmatched to any gene: 13. Germline CDR1 and CDR2: SGHDT and YYEEEE. The CDR3 sequence is CASARKGLAEYEQYF. CDR3 coding DNA: TGTGCCAGCGCTAGGAAAGGACTAGCAGAATACGAGCAGTACTTC.

The chain employs TRBV28 and TRBJ2-1; tentatively, D is TRBD1 (6 bases). V was pared by 7 bases and J by 7 bases, with 11 bases between. Germline V gene data show CDR1 as MDHEN and CDR2 as SYDVKM. This CDR3 is built from 12 residues. In DNA, the CDR3 is TGTGCCAGCACCGAGGACAGAAATGAGCAGTTCTTC. Translation: CASTEDRNEQFF.

This clonotype was seen more than once but under ten times. The chain joins TRBV10-3 to TRBJ2-1, with 9 bases matching TRBD2. The CDR3 has 17 residues. V was clipped by 4 bases and J by 3 bases; unmatched bases: 10. CDR1 ENHRY and CDR2 SYGVKD come from the germline V gene. The CDR3: CAISASGSGRRYNEQFF. The DNA for the CDR3 is TGTGCCATCAGTGCTTCGGGCAGCGGGAGGCGCTACAATGAGCAGTTCTTC.

V is TRBV5-6 and J is TRBJ2-4; 7 bases are shared with TRBD2. Germline CDR1 reads SGHDT; CDR2 reads YYEEEE. CDR3 size: 13 residues. The junction had 2 bases not matched to a gene; V was cut back by 1 base and J by 7 bases. The DNA for the CDR3 is TGTGCCAGCAGCTTGATGGGGGGGAACATTCAGTACTTC. Its protein product is CASSLMGGNIQYF.

This clonotype was found a few times. J is TRBJ2-2 and V is TRBV15; no clear D. This CDR3 is built from 18 residues. CDR1 is LNHNV, CDR2 YYDKDF, per germline (reference sequence). V was cut by 0 bases and J by 1 base, with 15 bases left in between. In nucleotides, the CDR3 is TGTGCCACCAGCAGAGATCTCCCCTTGCCGCTGAACACCGGGGAGCTGTTTTTT. It codes for CATSRDLPLPLNTGELFF.

The chain has TRBV5-1 and TRBJ2-5, with a tentative D call TRBD2 (6 bases). From germline, CDR1 is SGHRS and CDR2 YFSETQ. V lost 4 bases, J lost 1 base, and 17 bases lay in between. CDR3 length equals 16 residues. The CDR3 DNA reads TGCGCCAGCAGCCTGAGTCTTATGGGGGGCCAAGAGACCCAGTACTTC. This sequence encodes CASSLSLMGGQETQYF.

There are a few counts of this clonotype. The chain employs TRBV18 and TRBJ2-1; possibly TRBD1 for D (5 bases). The CDR3 loop spans 13 amino acids. CDR1 is KGHSH and CDR2 is LQKENI in the germline V gene. V lost 3 bases and J 6 bases, leaving 9 bases between the germline ends. The CDR3: CASSPTDTNEQFF. The CDR3 DNA follows: TGTGCCAGCTCACCGACAGATACCAATGAGCAGTTCTTC.

V and J are TRBV6-6 and TRBJ2-1; unclear D gene. This CDR3 comprises 13 residues. CDR1 is MNHNY and CDR2 is SVGAGI in the germline V gene (reference sequence). The V end was cut by 7 bases, the J end by 2 bases, with 9 bases between. Written as DNA, the CDR3 is TGTGCCAGCACGGATCCTACCTACAATGAGCAGTTCTTC. It translates to CASTDPTYNEQFF.

This clonotype was detected only a few times. The gene calls are TRBV29-1 and TRBJ2-1; 7 nucleotides line up with TRBD2. The germline gives CDR1 SQVTM, CDR2 ANQGSEA. The CDR3 spans 14 residues. V lost 6 bases to trimming and J lost 0 bases; unmatched junction nucleotides: 5. The CDR3 DNA reads as TGCAGCGTGGTAGCGGGTTTCTCCTACAATGAGCAGTTCTTC. Translating it yields CSVVAGFSYNEQFF.

This clonotype was observed at least ten times. The rearrangement joins TRBV12-3 or TRBV12-4 to TRBJ1-1; a possible D gene is TRBD1 (5 bases). The CDR3 is 16 residues long. With 6 bases removed from V and 4 bases from J, the gap between germline ends came to 21 bases. CDR3 nucleotides: TGTGCCAGCAGCACTCCTGGGGGGAGCCTGAGCACTGAAGCTTTCTTT. It codes for CASSTPGGSLSTEAFF.